The present TCR beta chain was sequenced within a study of blood T cell repertoires in COVID-19 (dated by TCRdb to about 2020). Regarding the research as a whole: Collaborator samples came from the United States, Italy and Spain and covered acute and convalescent phases of COVID-19. The material from the prospective study consisted of cDNA or gDNA derived from T cells, B-cell-depleted T cells, or PBMCs. Sample metadata almost always included a de-identified subject ID, COVID-19 status, age in years and sex. Where available, HLA class I and class II types were obtained from metadata supplied by the sample provider rather than from assay-based typing. The samples were drawn from two sources: the first 160 participants of the ongoing ImmuneRACE study, and 950 to 1,500 subjects contributed by 6 global collaborators. The dataset comprised deeply sampled blood TCRbeta repertoires from subjects exposed to, actively infected with, or recovered from COVID-19. The repertoires were made available in a free public database intended to serve as a resource for research on the immune response to SARS-CoV-2. Study-wide conclusions, independent of this receptor: How much clinical and demographic metadata was included differed by source and by participant, and the metadata was provided uncurated.

Participants in the prospective study were aged roughly 18 to 100 years, lived in about two dozen United States geographic areas, and enrolled through a virtual design. To assign participants to cohorts, the prospective study relied on clinical history that participants themselves reported in a screening survey and a study questionnaire. In the prospective study, whole blood, serum and a nasopharyngeal or oropharyngeal swab were collected from each participant by mobile phlebotomists. Participants in the prospective study had the option to provide additional blood draws and questionnaires over a 2-month period. Before DNA extraction, blood samples from the prospective study were shipped at room temperature or frozen. Remarks on this clone: Its target antigen remains unknown. Base qualities are not at hand, and no much larger clone is one base apart.

TCRbeta CDR3 regions were amplified from genomic DNA using the immunoSEQ Assay, a bias-controlled multiplex PCR. As for the original processing: Within the assay, amplification of reference gene primers was used to estimate how many nucleated cells each sample contained. Sequence reads were collapsed and filtered to measure the absolute abundance of every unique TCRbeta CDR3 rearrangement. For each sample, productive Simpson clonality was calculated as the square root of Simpson's diversity index across productive rearrangements. Sourced from immuneACCESS, this table was stored by TCRdb with only in-frame sequences that have V and J called. A share of the clones is absent; for the studies checked, an unresolved V gene accounts for under half, and the remainder has no known explanation. That table gives V, J and clone size, and the DNA gave D and trimming. Present in this sample are about 200,000 clones, approximately 85% of which were seen just once. The top ten constitute about 6% of the sample.

The CDR3 starts with the cysteine, ends with the phenylalanine, and has 15 residues. Kept here is only the CDR3 DNA, which spans 45 bases and is read in frame from base 1. The V end gives up 5 bases and the J end 3 bases, leaving 9 bases in the junction not matched to a gene. CDR1 is given as SEHNR and CDR2 as FQNEAQ, both from the germline V gene (reference sequence). The sample consisted of PBMCs or T cells enriched from blood (not recorded which). The sequence derives from a man in his forties with acute COVID-19. In this chain, TRBV7-9 is recombined with TRBJ2-7, with TRBD2 matching 8 junction bases. The CDR3 sequence is CASSPTSGGVYEQYF. The DNA is TGTGCCAGCAGCCCTACTAGCGGAGGAGTCTACGAGCAGTACTTC.